A selection of T cell receptor beta chains follows, all from one sample in a study of T cells of healthy individuals. TCRdb called the 5' RACE reads again in MiXCR, with one record for every CDR3 protein. The table lists about 96,000 distinct CDR3 sequences, around 17% of them singletons. These receptors were collected from a human donor in good health. Both conserved end residues are part of each CDR3. The D gene is left open where the match is weak. Size is stated for part of the rows, as once, few or many counts, or as a class when the clone is expanded.

J gene | D gene | clone size | V gene | CDR3 protein | CDR3 DNA
TRBJ1-1 | . | few | TRBV7-8 | CASSRNRNTEAFF | TGTGCCAGCAGCCGCAATAGGAACACTGAAGCTTTCTTT
TRBJ2-6 | TRBD1 | many | TRBV24-1 | CATSDAQGASGANVLTF | TGTGCCACCAGTGACGCACAGGGGGCATCTGGGGCCAACGTCCTGACTTTC
TRBJ1-3 | . | . | TRBV7-9 | CASSLGGVPGNTIYF | TGTGCCAGCAGCTTAGGAGGGGTCCCTGGAAACACCATATATTTT
TRBJ1-2 | . | few | TRBV4-2 | CASSPFRGRRNYGYTF | TGTGCCAGCAGCCCATTCAGGGGCCGGAGAAACTATGGCTACACCTTC
TRBJ1-3 | TRBD1 | many | TRBV20-1 | CSGSAGGHAGNTIYF | TGCAGTGGCTCAGCAGGGGGGCATGCTGGAAACACCATATATTTT
TRBJ2-7 | TRBD1 | . | TRBV24-1 | CATSETDRSHEQYF | TGTGCCACCAGTGAGACGGACAGGAGCCACGAGCAGTACTTC
TRBJ2-4 | . | . | TRBV20-1 | CSAPRDGKNIQYF | TGCAGTGCTCCCCGGGACGGTAAAAACATTCAGTACTTC
TRBJ1-2 | . | few | TRBV6-6 | CASVKQSYGYTF | TGTGCCAGCGTAAAACAGTCCTATGGCTACACCTTC
TRBJ2-7 | TRBD1 | . | TRBV20-1 | CSARAGDRVNEQYF | TGCAGTGCTAGAGCAGGGGACAGGGTAAACGAGCAGTACTTC
TRBJ1-5 | TRBD1 | . | TRBV20-1 | CSARQTGAKPQHF | TGCAGTGCTAGACAGACAGGGGCTAAGCCCCAGCATTTT
TRBJ2-3 | . | . | TRBV6-5 | CASGYSGLGDTQYF | TGTGCCAGCGGTTACTCGGGGTTGGGGGATACGCAGTATTTT
TRBJ2-5 | TRBD1 | few | TRBV29-1 | CSVDLQGVETQYF | TGCAGCGTTGATCTACAGGGGGTTGAGACCCAGTACTTC
TRBJ2-5 | . | . | TRBV4-3 | CASSQDRTGGQTQYF | TGCGCCAGCAGCCAAGATCGAACGGGCGGGCAGACCCAGTACTTC
TRBJ2-3 | TRBD2 | few | TRBV10-3 | CAISESGTSGGDTQYF | TGTGCCATCAGTGAGTCGGGAACTAGCGGTGGAGATACGCAGTATTTT
TRBJ1-2 | . | . | TRBV10-3 | CAISEISLRYGYTF | TGTGCCATCAGTGAGATTTCCTTACGGTATGGCTACACCTTC
TRBJ1-1 | . | . | TRBV28 | CASSLLYRPNTEAFF | TGTGCCAGCAGTTTATTGTACAGACCGAACACTGAAGCTTTCTTT
TRBJ2-1 | TRBD2 | many | TRBV27 | CASSLHLAGGNNEQFF | TGTGCCAGCAGTCTACACCTAGCGGGAGGGAACAATGAGCAGTTCTTC
TRBJ2-7 | . | . | TRBV13 | CASSFETPGRRVEQYF | TGTGCCAGCAGCTTCGAAACCCCTGGCAGGAGAGTCGAGCAGTACTTC
TRBJ2-1 | . | few | TRBV20-1 | CSAVLQTYNEQFF | TGCAGTGCTGTACTCCAGACCTACAATGAGCAGTTCTTC
TRBJ1-1 | TRBD1 | few | TRBV29-1 | CSVDPGQGVPEAFF | TGCAGCGTTGATCCCGGACAGGGGGTTCCAGAAGCTTTCTTT
TRBJ2-5 | . | . | TRBV21-1 | CASSKDSQTQYF | TGTGCCAGCAGCAAAGACAGCCAGACCCAGTACTTC
TRBJ2-1 | . | few | TRBV7-9 | CASSPTGSNNEQFF | TGTGCCAGCAGCCCCACGGGAAGCAACAATGAGCAGTTCTTC
TRBJ2-7 | . | few | TRBV6-1 | CASSVQGYSYEQYF | TGTGCCAGCAGTGTCCAGGGCTACTCCTACGAGCAGTACTTC
TRBJ2-5 | TRBD2 | . | TRBV4-2 | CASSPTSGRVETQYF | TGTGCCAGCAGCCCTACTAGCGGGAGAGTGGAGACCCAGTACTTC
TRBJ1-5 | . | . | TRBV7-9 | CASSLEGGMGQPQHF | TGTGCCAGCAGCTTAGAGGGGGGAATGGGTCAGCCCCAGCATTTT
TRBJ2-2 | . | few | TRBV12-3/TRBV12-4 | CASGGKRSTGELFF | TGTGCCAGCGGGGGGAAGCGGAGCACCGGGGAGCTGTTTTTT
TRBJ2-3 | . | few | TRBV10-3 | CAISEGRKDTQYF | TGTGCCATCAGTGAAGGTCGGAAAGATACGCAGTATTTT
TRBJ2-7 | TRBD1 | many | TRBV7-2 | CASSSVGTGDIKQYF | TGTGCCAGCAGCTCCGTAGGGACAGGGGATATTAAGCAGTACTTC
TRBJ1-6 | . | . | TRBV4-1 | CASSQEKYSPLHF | TGCGCCAGCAGCCAAGAAAAGTACTCACCCCTCCACTTT
TRBJ1-1 | . | many | TRBV4-3 | CASSQDQRIRGKAFF | TGCGCCAGCAGCCAAGATCAACGGATTAGGGGGAAAGCTTTCTTT
TRBJ2-7 | . | many | TRBV6-5 | CASSFRRGPHEQYF | TGTGCCAGCAGTTTCAGGAGGGGCCCCCACGAGCAGTACTTC
TRBJ1-1 | . | few | TRBV6-6 | CASSHSTEEAFF | TGTGCCAGCAGCCATTCGACAGAAGAAGCTTTCTTT
TRBJ1-6 | . | many | TRBV3-1 | CASSQEGRFNSPLHF | TGTGCCAGCAGCCAAGAAGGACGTTTTAATTCACCCCTCCACTTT
TRBJ1-2 | . | many | TRBV10-3 | CAISEQGNYGYTF | TGTGCCATCAGCGAGCAGGGGAACTATGGCTACACCTTC
TRBJ1-2 | . | few | TRBV7-9 | CASSGGHSYGYTF | TGTGCCAGCAGTGGGGGGCATAGCTATGGCTACACCTTC
TRBJ1-5 | . | . | TRBV28 | CVSNQHTYQPQHF | TGTGTCAGCAATCAGCATACCTATCAGCCCCAGCATTTT
TRBJ1-1 | . | many | TRBV4-2 | CASSQDDSLAYNTEAFF | TGTGCCAGCAGCCAAGATGACTCTCTGGCCTATAACACTGAAGCTTTCTTT
TRBJ1-1 | . | . | TRBV30 | CAWSVAENTEAFF | TGTGCCTGGAGTGTAGCGGAGAACACTGAAGCTTTCTTT
TRBJ2-7 | . | many | TRBV21-1 | CASSPELAGPRLLPYEQYF | TGTGCCAGCAGTCCAGAACTAGCGGGACCTCGCCTACTACCCTACGAGCAGTACTTC